The present TCR beta chain was sequenced within a study of control samples from healthy donors and cancer patients. Repertoires were generated with immunoSEQ multiplex PCR, while TCRdb's copy carries only in-frame clones and drops some. In the table there are some 150,000 clones, 89% of which are singletons. Germline V gene lookup returns CDR1 ENHRY and CDR2 SYGVKD. The length of the CDR3 is 20 residues. The V end lost 7 bases, the J end lost 0 bases, and 25 bases lay between the germline ends. Sample: blood. The clonotype was recovered from a man aged 30 to 39 in good health. The gene calls are TRBV10-3 and TRBJ2-6; D tentatively reads TRBD1 or TRBD2 (5 bases each). The CDR3 coding sequence is TGTGCCATCACCCACTCCGGGACCTCTGGGGTAAACTCTGGGGCCAACGTCCTGACTTTC. Amino acids: CAITHSGTSGVNSGANVLTF.